The entry below describes one TCR beta chain. Sequencing was performed with immunoSEQ multiplex PCR; in TCRdb, only in-frame clones are kept and a portion is missing. This sample has under 65,000 clones, with 73% found just once. These data come from a study of blood T cell repertoires in COVID-19. Study in general: The study drew acute and convalescent COVID-19 samples from the United States, Italy and Spain. From T cells, B-cell-depleted T cells, or PBMCs came the material, which was cDNA or gDNA.

CDR1 and CDR2 (germline): SGDLS, YYNGEE. The trim removed 2 bases at V and 10 bases at J, leaving 14 bases unmatched. The CDR3 totals 17 residues. This receptor was obtained from a woman aged 65 to 85 with acute or convalescent COVID-19. Sequenced: peripheral blood. The chain recombines TRBV9 with TRBJ2-3, with 12 nucleotides matching TRBD2. The CDR3 bases are TGTGCCAGCAGCGTCCTTGGACTAGCGGGACTCCATCCGGCGCAGTATTTT. It codes for CASSVLGLAGLHPAQYF.